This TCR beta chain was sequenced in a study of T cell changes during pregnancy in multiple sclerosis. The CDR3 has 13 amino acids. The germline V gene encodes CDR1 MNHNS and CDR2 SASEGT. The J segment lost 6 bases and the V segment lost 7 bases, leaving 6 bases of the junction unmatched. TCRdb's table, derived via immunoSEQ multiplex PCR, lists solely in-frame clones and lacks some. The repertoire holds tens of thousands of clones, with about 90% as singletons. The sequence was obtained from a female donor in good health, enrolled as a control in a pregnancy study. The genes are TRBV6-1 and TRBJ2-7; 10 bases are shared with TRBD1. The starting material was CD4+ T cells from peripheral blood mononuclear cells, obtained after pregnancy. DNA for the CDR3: TGTGCCAGCACTTCGGGACAGGGGCGCGAGCAGTACTTC. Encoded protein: CASTSGQGREQYF.